One and the same sample provided the 21 T cell receptor beta chains below, sequenced in a study of regulatory T cells in long-lasting Graves disease. In building TCR beta libraries, iRepertoire HTBI primers were used together with Arm-PCR of CDR3 regions. TCRdb reprocessed the multiplex PCR reads with MiXCR, giving one entry per CDR3 protein. The top ten hold about a quarter of the sample, which has a few hundred thousand distinct CDR3 sequences, about 20% seen once. The time point is: persistent/refractory GD, antithyroid drugs over 5 years with positive TRAb. RNA isolated from PBMCs was used to make the TCR library. The specimen comprised peripheral blood mononuclear cells (PBMCs), sampled when the disease was refractory, from a patient treated with antithyroid drugs. These receptors were collected from a female donor with Graves disease.

V gene TRBV5-6 combines with J gene TRBJ2-2; D unclear. The CDR3 sequence is 14 residues long. In germline, CDR1 is SGHDT, CDR2 YYEEEE. Deletions cut 1 base from V and 7 bases from J, with 11 bases between. The DNA of the CDR3 is TGTGCCAGCAGCTTGCAAGGGCTGTTCGGGGAGCTGTTTTTT. It specifies CASSLQGLFGELFF.

This clonotype was seen a few times. The chain joins TRBV7-9 to TRBJ2-7; 13 nucleotides agree with TRBD2. Trimming removed 1 base from V and 3 bases from J; junction bases left unmatched: 3. CDR3 length equals 16 residues. CDR1 is SEHNR, CDR2 FQNEAQ, per germline (reference sequence). The CDR3 sequence: CASSLEGLAGNYEQYF. CDR3 DNA sequence: TGTGCCAGCAGCTTAGAGGGACTAGCGGGAAACTACGAGCAGTACTTC.

In this sample, this clonotype turned up many times. The rearrangement joins TRBV20-1 to TRBJ2-5, with 13 bases matching TRBD2. This CDR3 has 17 amino acids. Germline V gene data show CDR1 as DFQATT and CDR2 as SNEGSKA (reference sequence). The V segment lost 2 bases and the J segment 4 bases; nucleotides outside the gene matches: 10. Here the CDR3 DNA reads TGCAGTGCTAGACGGGACGGACTAGCGGGAGTGCGAGAGACCCAGTACTTC. Encoded protein: CSARRDGLAGVRETQYF.

The chain uses TRBV28 and TRBJ1-2, with D perhaps matching TRBD1 (5 bases). The CDR3 loop spans 14 amino acids. Trimming pared 5 bases from V and 3 bases from J, leaving 13 bases between. Germline CDR1 reads MDHEN; CDR2 reads SYDVKM. CDR3 in DNA: TGTGCCAGCAGTAGCCTGAGGGGACACTATGGCTACACCTTC. Its protein product is CASSSLRGHYGYTF.

This clonotype was counted many times. In DNA form, the CDR3 reads TGCAGTGCTAGAGCTGGGGCGGGAGTACTCCAGTACTTC. Residues: CSARAGAGVLQYF. The chain joins TRBV20-1 to TRBJ2-7; 7 nucleotides match TRBD2. V trimming: 1 base; J trimming: 10 bases; junction bases outside the gene matches: 10. This CDR3 has 13 residues. Germline V gives CDR1 DFQATT, CDR2 SNEGSKA (reference sequence).

This clonotype appeared a few times. It may be a read error: a sequence one base away is much more abundant. V usage is TRBV28 and J usage is TRBJ1-2; 9 positions match TRBD1. The CDR3 totals 14 residues. Per germline, CDR1 MDHEN and CDR2 SYDVKM. The junction had 5 bases not matched to a gene; V was cut back by 5 bases and J by 4 bases. This CDR3 is CASSVTGGGYGYTF. CDR3 DNA sequence: TGTGCCAGCAGTGTTACAGGGGGCGGCTATGGCTACACCTTC.

Concerning this clonotype itself: Relative to the germline gene, one junction end is altered; a read error may explain this. The chain carries TRBV11-2 and TRBJ1-2, with a possible D match to TRBD1 (5 bases). There are 18 residues in the CDR3. Germline V gives CDR1 SGHAT, CDR2 FQNNGV. CDR3 region: CASSLDIIDRQTNHGYTF. Written as DNA, the CDR3 is TGTGCCAGCAGCTTAGACATAATAGACAGACAGACTAACCATGGCTACACCTTC.

This clonotype was found a few times. This chain connects TRBV30 to TRBJ1-1, with D tentatively TRBD1 (5 bases). Germline CDR1 and CDR2: GTSNPN and SVGIG (reference sequence). The CDR3 has 12 amino acids. Trimming removed 3 bases at V and 5 bases at J, with 10 bases between. CDR3 bases: TGTGCCTGGAGCCCCAGACAGACTGAAGCTTTCTTT. Encoded protein: CAWSPRQTEAFF.

The chain recombines TRBV4-1 with TRBJ1-4; 8 bases are a match to TRBD1. V trimming: 2 bases; J trimming: 2 bases; junction bases outside the gene matches: 10. The CDR3 has 18 amino acids. Germline lookup yields CDR1 MGHRA and CDR2 YSYEKL. The CDR3 region is CASSQHPDRGDTNEKLFF. The CDR3 bases are TGCGCCAGCAGCCAACATCCTGACAGGGGAGATACTAATGAAAAACTGTTTTTT.

The rearrangement links TRBV6-5 to TRBJ2-7, with 7 bases identical to TRBD2. This CDR3 is 16 amino acids long. The germline V gene has CDR1 MNHEY and CDR2 SVGAGI. J gave up 4 bases and V 4 bases, and 13 bases lay outside the gene matches. CDR3: CASSLKVGTGGYEQYF. The CDR3 nucleotides read TGTGCCAGCAGTTTGAAGGTGGGGACGGGGGGATACGAGCAGTACTTC.

The sample holds a few counts of this clonotype. The rearrangement joins TRBV13 to TRBJ1-6; TRBD1 matches at 12 bases. The V and J ends lost 4 bases and 7 bases, in that order; junction bases with no gene match: 8. The CDR3 is 17 amino acids. Germline loops: CDR1 PRHDT, CDR2 FYEKMQ (reference sequence). The CDR3 DNA is TGTGCCAGCAGCTCCTCCGGGACAGGGGGCAGGAATTCACCCCTCCACTTT. Protein product: CASSSSGTGGRNSPLHF.

Many counts were recorded for this clonotype. The chain has TRBV30 and TRBJ1-2; D is unresolved. CDR1 is GTSNPN, CDR2 SVGIG, per germline (reference sequence). V shed 4 bases and J shed 1 base, with 7 bases lying between them. The CDR3 has 12 residues. This CDR3 is CAWNDDNYGYTF. CDR3 nucleotide sequence: TGTGCCTGGAACGATGATAACTATGGCTACACCTTC.

This clonotype has a handful of counts. The rearrangement links TRBV7-9 to TRBJ1-1; 8 nucleotides line up with TRBD1. The ends lost 6 bases at V and 1 base at J; junction bases unmatched: 10. Germline CDR1 reads SEHNR; CDR2 reads FQNEAQ (reference sequence). This CDR3 comprises 16 residues. CDR3 loop: CASSSPSTGENTEAFF. For the CDR3, the DNA is TGTGCCAGCAGTTCACCTTCGACAGGGGAGAACACTGAAGCTTTCTTT.

There are a few counts of this clonotype. The rearrangement joins TRBV7-3 to TRBJ2-2; 8 positions match TRBD1. Per the germline V gene, CDR1 is SGHTA and CDR2 is FQGTGA. CDR3 length: 15 residues. Losses at the gene ends were 5 bases for V and 4 bases for J; bases not matched to a gene: 6. CDR3 region: CASSPTGGATGELFF. The DNA for the CDR3 is TGTGCCAGCAGCCCTACAGGGGGAGCCACCGGGGAGCTGTTTTTT.

The chain employs TRBV19 and TRBJ2-5; the match to TRBD2 covers 11 bases. This CDR3 region has 16 residues. J gave up 5 bases and V 1 base, and 6 bases lay outside the gene matches. Germline lookup yields CDR1 LNHDA and CDR2 SQIVND (reference sequence). CDR3 bases: TGTGCCAGTAGTATAGGGACTAGCGGGTGGGCGGAGACCCAGTACTTC. Translating it yields CASSIGTSGWAETQYF.

This clonotype showed up just a few times. The rearrangement joins TRBV5-6 to TRBJ1-5; TRBD1 agrees at 9 bases. V was clipped by 4 bases and J by 6 bases; unmatched bases: 5. From germline, CDR1 is SGHDT and CDR2 YYEEEE. This CDR3 is built from 14 residues. In DNA form, the CDR3 reads TGTGCCAGCAGCAGGGGGACAGGGACTCAGCCCCAGCATTTT. Translated, it gives CASSRGTGTQPQHF.

This clonotype was seen repeatedly, ten times or more. The chain joins TRBV28 to TRBJ1-5; no clear D. The CDR3 totals 16 residues. The V end lost 3 bases, the J end lost 3 bases, and 15 bases lay between the germline ends. Germline V gene data show CDR1 as MDHEN and CDR2 as SYDVKM. The CDR3 sequence is CASSFGSRGNNQPQHF. The CDR3 region has the DNA TGTGCCAGCAGTTTTGGAAGCAGAGGGAACAATCAGCCCCAGCATTTT.

Many counts were recorded for this clonotype. V usage is TRBV6-5 and J usage is TRBJ1-2; 7 nucleotides match TRBD1. The CDR3 is 14 residues long. Germline values: CDR1 MNHEY, CDR2 SVGAGI. V lost 4 bases, J lost 5 bases, and 7 bases stayed unmatched. Here the CDR3 DNA reads TGTGCCAGCAGTTCAGGGGGGGATTCATATGGCTACACCTTC. Encoded protein: CASSSGGDSYGYTF.

This clonotype appeared many times. The chain uses TRBV29-1 and TRBJ1-2, with D hard to call. Germline lookup yields CDR1 SQVTM and CDR2 ANQGSEA. The CDR3 loop spans 10 amino acids. Trimming stripped 3 bases from V and 5 bases from J, with 4 bases between. The chain's CDR3 is CSVDAYGYTF. Here the CDR3 DNA reads TGCAGCGTTGACGCATATGGCTACACCTTC.

This clonotype was picked up a small number of times. The J gene is TRBJ2-5, the V gene TRBV28, with D hard to call. V lost 5 bases, J lost 1 base, and 8 bases lay in between. This CDR3 comprises 13 residues. CDR1 MDHEN and CDR2 SYDVKM come from the germline V gene. CDR3 in amino acids: CASSQQTQETQYF. The CDR3 DNA follows: TGTGCCAGCAGTCAGCAGACCCAAGAGACCCAGTACTTC.

The table lists this clonotype with a few counts. The V gene is TRBV29-1, the J gene TRBJ1-1; 7 nucleotides match TRBD1. Germline V CDR1 and CDR2: SQVTM, ANQGSEA. V shed 6 bases, J shed 1 base, and the junction held 5 bases outside the gene matches. The CDR3 consists of 13 residues. Here the CDR3 DNA reads TGCAGCGTGGAGGGGACAGCGAACACTGAAGCTTTCTTT. It translates to CSVEGTANTEAFF.